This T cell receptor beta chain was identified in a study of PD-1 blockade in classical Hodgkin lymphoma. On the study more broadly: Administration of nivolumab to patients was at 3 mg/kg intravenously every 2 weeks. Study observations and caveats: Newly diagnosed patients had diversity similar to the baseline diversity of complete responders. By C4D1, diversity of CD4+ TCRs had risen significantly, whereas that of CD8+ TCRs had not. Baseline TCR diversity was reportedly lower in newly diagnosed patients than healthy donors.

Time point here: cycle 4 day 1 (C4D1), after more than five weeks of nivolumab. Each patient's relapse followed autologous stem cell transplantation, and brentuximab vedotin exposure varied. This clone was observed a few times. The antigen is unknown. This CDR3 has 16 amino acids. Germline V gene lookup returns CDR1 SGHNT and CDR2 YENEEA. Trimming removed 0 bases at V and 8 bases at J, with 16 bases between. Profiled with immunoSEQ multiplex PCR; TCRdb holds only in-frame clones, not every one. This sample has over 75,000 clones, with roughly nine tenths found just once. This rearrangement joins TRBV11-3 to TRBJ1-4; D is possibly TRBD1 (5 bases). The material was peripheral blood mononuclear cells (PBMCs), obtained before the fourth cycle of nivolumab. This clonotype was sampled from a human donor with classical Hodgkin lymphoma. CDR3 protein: CASSLDGRQGEEKLFF. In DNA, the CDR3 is TGTGCCAGCAGCTTAGATGGTAGGCAGGGAGAAGAAAAACTGTTTTTT.